A single sample is the source of the 2 T cell receptor beta chains below, sequenced in a study of T cell responses to AZD1222 COVID-19 vaccine. Generated by immunoSEQ multiplex PCR, the TCRdb table keeps only in-frame clones and is missing some. This sample has over 150,000 clones; 85% to 95% occur once, and the top ten carry 1%. Sequencing used peripheral blood, obtained 28 days after the second dose of the MenACWY control vaccine. These receptors were taken from an adult who received the MenACWY meningococcal vaccine as a control.

The genes are TRBV7-2 and TRBJ1-6; D gene unclear. Per germline, CDR1 SGHTA and CDR2 FQGNSA. Deletions cut 3 bases from V and 14 bases from J, with 17 bases between. CDR3 length: 14 residues. The DNA of the CDR3 is TGTGCCAGCAGCTTTTCAGCGGCGGATGGGGCCCTCCACTTT. This encodes CASSFSAADGALHF. The variable domain in full, with the rest retrieved from reference TRBV7-2 and TRBJ1-6, is GAGVSQSPSNKVTEKGKDVELRCDPISGHTALYWYRQSLGQGLEFLIYFQGNSAPDKSGLPSDRFSAERTGGSVSTLTIQRTQQEDSAVYLCASSFSAADGALHFGNGTRLTVT.

The V gene is TRBV30, the J gene TRBJ1-1; D ambiguous. Germline V gives CDR1 GTSNPN, CDR2 SVGIG (reference sequence). V lost 1 base, J lost 8 bases, and 8 bases lay in between. The CDR3 is 11 amino acids. This chain's CDR3 is CAWSGTYEAFF. The DNA for the CDR3 is TGTGCCTGGAGTGGCACGTACGAAGCTTTCTTT.